This is a list of T cell receptor beta chains from one sample in a study of long-term antiretroviral therapy in people with HIV. Generated by immunoSEQ multiplex PCR, the TCRdb table keeps only in-frame clones and is missing some. This sample has tens of thousands of clones; less than 98% occur once, and the top ten carry about 3%. The sequencing used unsorted PBMCs, collected 6.9 years after starting antiretroviral therapy. All receptors derive from a man aged 25 to 40 with HIV. Both conserved end residues are part of each CDR3. The order of the fields is CDR3 protein, CDR3 DNA, clone size, J gene, D gene, V gene. The D gene is left open where the match is weak. The listing skips clone size in some rows; elsewhere it reads once, few, many or a size class.

CATSSEVGVHEQYF | TGTGCCACCAGCAGTGAAGTGGGGGTGCACGAGCAGTACTTC | . | TRBJ2-7 | . | TRBV15
CASSFRAVGRKLSEAFF | TGTGCCAGCAGCTTCAGGGCCGTGGGTCGCAAGTTGTCTGAAGCTTTCTTT | . | TRBJ1-1 | . | TRBV5-6
CASSHRSGTRGAGELFF | TGTGCCAGCAGCCACAGATCCGGGACTAGGGGTGCCGGGGAGCTGTTTTTT | . | TRBJ2-2 | TRBD2 | TRBV7-3
CASSDSFPTDTQYF | TGTGCCAGCAGCGATAGCTTCCCCACAGATACGCAGTATTTT | once | TRBJ2-3 | . | TRBV7-9
CASSLATNTEAFF | TGTGCCAGCAGCTTAGCAACTAACACTGAAGCTTTCTTT | . | TRBJ1-1 | . | TRBV7-2
CASSRTGEGEQYF | TGCGCCAGCAGCAGGACAGGGGAAGGCGAGCAGTACTTC | . | TRBJ2-7 | TRBD1 | TRBV5-1
CASSIPFYEQYF | TGTGCCAGTAGTATCCCCTTCTACGAGCAGTACTTC | . | TRBJ2-7 | . | TRBV19
CASSLAGVDRADTQYF | TGTGCCAGCAGCTTGGCGGGCGTGGATCGGGCAGATACGCAGTATTTT | . | TRBJ2-3 | . | TRBV5-6
CSVGDSPTDTQYF | TGCAGCGTGGGGGACAGCCCCACAGATACGCAGTATTTT | . | TRBJ2-3 | TRBD1 | TRBV29-1
CASSFRQGASSYEQYF | TGTGCCAGCAGCTTCCGACAGGGGGCTTCTTCCTACGAGCAGTACTTC | . | TRBJ2-7 | TRBD1 | TRBV5-4
CASSVFRAPSSGNTIYF | TGTGCCAGCAGCGTATTTAGGGCCCCCAGCTCTGGAAACACCATATATTTT | . | TRBJ1-3 | . | TRBV9
CAISDGGEQFF | TGTGCCATCAGTGACGGAGGTGAGCAGTTCTTC | . | TRBJ2-1 | . | TRBV10-3
CASSEPPGELFF | TGTGCCAGCAGTGAACCCCCCGGGGAGCTGTTTTTT | . | TRBJ2-2 | . | TRBV25-1
CASSQERGGETQYF | TGCGCCAGCAGCCAAGAGAGAGGGGGAGAGACCCAGTACTTC | few | TRBJ2-5 | . | TRBV4-3
CASTEGQVSFDEQFF | TGCGCCAGCACCGAGGGGCAGGTCTCTTTCGATGAGCAGTTCTTC | . | TRBJ2-1 | . | TRBV5-1
CASSYGTGLNGELFF | TGTGCCAGCAGTTACGGAACAGGGTTGAACGGGGAGCTGTTTTTT | . | TRBJ2-2 | . | TRBV6-5
CASSLEGTGRDEQYF | TGTGCCAGCAGCTTAGAGGGGACAGGAAGGGACGAGCAGTACTTC | . | TRBJ2-7 | TRBD1 | TRBV7-2
CASSLDRRSDRDTEAFF | TGTGCCAGCAGCTTGGATCGCAGGTCCGATCGAGACACTGAAGCTTTCTTT | . | TRBJ1-1 | . | TRBV5-4
CASSFGTADYEQYF | TGTGCCAGCAGCTTCGGGACAGCCGATTACGAGCAGTACTTC | . | TRBJ2-7 | TRBD1 | TRBV5-5
CASSFLTSGGKETQYF | TGTGCCAGCAGTTTTCTGACTAGCGGGGGGAAAGAGACCCAGTACTTC | . | TRBJ2-5 | TRBD2 | TRBV6-5
CASSGFWGQSTDTQYF | TGTGCCAGCAGTGGCTTCTGGGGACAGAGCACAGATACGCAGTATTTT | . | TRBJ2-3 | TRBD1 | TRBV2
CASMQRATDTQYF | TGTGCCAGTATGCAGCGGGCCACAGATACGCAGTATTTT | . | TRBJ2-3 | . | TRBV2
CASSFGTRPGELFF | TGCGCCAGCAGCTTTGGGACGCGACCCGGGGAGCTGTTTTTT | . | TRBJ2-2 | . | TRBV5-1
CSVGRVTDTQYF | TGCAGCGTTGGTCGGGTTACAGATACGCAGTATTTT | . | TRBJ2-3 | . | TRBV29-1
CAISVGLSGPEQYF | TGTGCCATCAGTGTCGGGCTCAGCGGGCCCGAGCAGTACTTC | . | TRBJ2-7 | . | TRBV10-3
CASSQGQPYGYTF | TGTGCCAGCAGCCAAGGGCAACCCTATGGCTACACCTTC | . | TRBJ1-2 | . | TRBV14
CASSLVPGGLDTQYF | TGTGCCAGCAGCTTGGTGCCAGGGGGCTTAGATACGCAGTATTTT | . | TRBJ2-3 | TRBD1 | TRBV5-5
CASSVLAGGPGEQFF | TGTGCCAGCAGTGTTCTAGCGGGGGGGCCTGGGGAGCAGTTCTTC | . | TRBJ2-1 | TRBD2 | TRBV6-4
CASSDRDGGQTQYF | TGCGCCAGCAGCGACAGGGACGGTGGACAGACCCAGTACTTC | . | TRBJ2-5 | TRBD1 | TRBV4-1
CASSQGGTETQYF | TGTGCCAGCAGCCAAGGAGGGACAGAGACCCAGTACTTC | . | TRBJ2-5 | . | TRBV7-9
CASSLWPGRNEQFF | TGTGCCAGCAGCTTGTGGCCAGGGAGGAATGAGCAGTTCTTC | . | TRBJ2-1 | . | TRBV5-6
CASSPTKGSGYTF | TGTGCCAGCTCACCAACGAAGGGATCTGGCTACACCTTC | . | TRBJ1-2 | . | TRBV18
CASSFGYEQYF | TGTGCCAGCAGTTTCGGGTACGAGCAGTACTTC | . | TRBJ2-7 | . | TRBV27
CAISDGVVAFF | TGTGCCATCAGTGACGGGGTAGTAGCTTTCTTT | . | TRBJ1-1 | . | TRBV10-3
CASSWGHLTGNGYTF | TGCGCCAGCAGCTGGGGACATCTGACGGGTAATGGCTACACCTTC | . | TRBJ1-2 | . | TRBV5-1
CASSQEGPGARKLFF | TGCGCCAGCAGCCAAGAGGGGCCAGGAGCGAGAAAACTGTTTTTT | . | TRBJ1-4 | . | TRBV4-1
CASSIEGQGYEQYF | TGTGCCAGTAGTATTGAGGGACAGGGCTACGAGCAGTACTTC | . | TRBJ2-7 | TRBD1 | TRBV19
CAWSLAGFTDTQYF | TGTGCCTGGAGTCTAGCGGGTTTCACAGATACGCAGTATTTT | . | TRBJ2-3 | TRBD2 | TRBV30
CATGLKETQYF | TGTGCCACCGGACTTAAAGAGACCCAGTACTTC | . | TRBJ2-5 | . | TRBV6-1
CASSFSGEQYF | TGTGCCAGCAGCTTTAGCGGCGAGCAGTACTTC | . | TRBJ2-7 | . | TRBV7-2
CASSHLSERESYNEQFF | TGTGCCAGCAGCCATTTGAGCGAACGGGAGTCCTACAATGAGCAGTTCTTC | . | TRBJ2-1 | . | TRBV4-2
CASSPPRSGANVLTF | TGTGCCAGCAGCCCGCCCCGCTCTGGGGCCAACGTCCTGACTTTC | . | TRBJ2-6 | . | TRBV5-6